This T cell receptor (beta chain) stems from a study of PD-L1 blockade in urothelial cancer. Whole-study context: Samples of blood were analyzed 3 weeks (second dose) and 6 weeks after treatment start.

V was trimmed by 11 bases and J by 0 bases, leaving 11 bases between them. Per germline, CDR1 ENHRY and CDR2 SYGVKD. The CDR3 has 14 residues. TCRdb's copy holds only in-frame clones and misses some; the assay was immunoSEQ multiplex PCR. The table lists 40,000 to 50,000 clones, 84% of them singletons, with 2.5% to 3.5% in the top ten. Stated time point: pretreatment peripheral blood. Locally advanced or metastatic urothelial carcinoma affected the patients. The source was PBMCs, collected around atezolizumab (anti-PD-L1) treatment. This chain joins TRBV10-3 and TRBJ2-6; D is possibly TRBD2 (5 bases). The source is a man aged 65-85 years with urothelial cancer. CDR3 DNA sequence: TGTGCCTCCGGCGGAGGCTCTGGGGCCAACGTCCTGACTTTC. This sequence encodes CASGGGSGANVLTF.